These 13 T cell receptor beta chains share one sample of origin, sequenced in a study of control samples from healthy donors and cancer patients. Libraries were prepared by immunoSEQ multiplex PCR; TCRdb keeps only in-frame clonotypes and omits some of them. The sample holds under 200,000 clones, approximately 93% seen once. Sequencing was performed on blood. The receptors were sampled from a woman in her forties in good health.

The rearrangement links TRBV6-5 to TRBJ2-3; tentative D call: TRBD2 (6 bases). Germline-derived CDR1 and CDR2 are MNHEY and SVGAGI. V lost 2 bases and J 7 bases, leaving 16 bases between the germline ends. This CDR3 spans 15 amino acids. The CDR3 coding sequence is TGTGCCAGCAGTTACGACCGGGACTTAACGTATACGCAGTATTTT. Its translation is CASSYDRDLTYTQYF.

A single count supports this clone. The chain has TRBV5-8 and TRBJ1-1; D call uncertain. Germline V gene data show CDR1 as SGHTS and CDR2 as YDEGEE. The germline V and J ends were trimmed by 0 bases and 6 bases, with 6 bases remaining between them. The CDR3 runs to 12 residues. CDR3 bases: TGTGCCAGCAGCTTGGTGGCAGCTGAAGCTTTCTTT. Translated, it gives CASSLVAAEAFF.

This clone was recorded only once. The chain employs TRBV27 and TRBJ2-2; 10 bases align to TRBD2. There are 18 residues in the CDR3. V gave up 1 base and J gave up 5 bases; unmatched junction bases: 10. Germline CDR1 MNHEY, CDR2 SMNVEV (reference sequence). The CDR3 loop reads CASSLLSLAGVKTGELFF. The CDR3 nucleotides are TGTGCCAGCAGTTTATTATCCCTAGCGGGAGTAAAAACCGGGGAGCTGTTTTTT.

This clone appeared a few times. The rearrangement links TRBV27 to TRBJ2-3, with D uncertain. The CDR3 extends over 11 amino acids. The germline V gene has CDR1 MNHEY and CDR2 SMNVEV (reference sequence). The V end lost 6 bases, the J end lost 7 bases, and 8 bases lay between the germline ends. CDR3 region: CASRTLNTQYF. Here the CDR3 DNA reads TGTGCCAGCAGAACCCTTAATACGCAGTATTTT.

This chain joins TRBV6-1 and TRBJ2-7; a possible D gene is TRBD1 (5 bases). From germline, CDR1 is MNHNS and CDR2 SASEGT. The CDR3 totals 13 residues. Deletions cut 2 bases from V and 6 bases from J, with 11 bases between. CDR3 coding DNA: TGTGCCAGCAGTGAATGGACACCTTCCGAGCAGTACTTC. Amino acid sequence: CASSEWTPSEQYF.

The V call is TRBV14, the J call TRBJ2-7; D gene unclear. This CDR3 comprises 13 residues. Germline V gives CDR1 SGHDN, CDR2 FVKESK. V lost 4 bases and J 0 bases, leaving 7 bases between the germline ends. The CDR3 sequence is CASSPGSSYEQYF. In nucleotides, the CDR3 is TGTGCCAGCAGCCCTGGAAGCTCCTACGAGCAGTACTTC. Full variable domain (missing parts from reference TRBV14 and TRBJ2-7): EAGVTQFPSHSVIEKGQTVTLRCDPISGHDNLYWYRRVMGKEIKFLLHFVKESKQDESGMPNNRFLAERTGGTYSTLKVQPAELEDSGVYFCASSPGSSYEQYFGPGTRLTVT.

The rearrangement links TRBV29-1 to TRBJ1-1; the D gene is possibly TRBD1 (5 bases). The CDR3 is made up of 13 amino acids. Germline assignment: CDR1 SQVTM and CDR2 ANQGSEA. Between the trimmed V and J ends, which lost 7 bases and 2 bases, there was a span of 14 bases. The CDR3 reads CSAEGPVNTEAFF. The CDR3 coding sequence is TGCAGCGCCGAGGGGCCGGTTAACACTGAAGCTTTCTTT.

The CDR3 loop reads CASSPTSLQANYGYTF. In nucleotides, the CDR3 is TGTGCCAGCAGTCCAACTTCGTTACAGGCGAACTATGGCTACACCTTC. This chain links TRBV27 with TRBJ1-2; D is possibly TRBD1 (5 bases). Per germline, CDR1 MNHEY and CDR2 SMNVEV (reference sequence). V was cut by 5 bases and J by 2 bases, with 18 bases left in between. The CDR3 length is 16 residues.

The CDR3 bases are TGTGCCAGCAGCAACCGGGACAGGGTTTTCGACGAGCAGTACTTC. Translation gives CASSNRDRVFDEQYF. V gene TRBV2 combines with J gene TRBJ2-7; 9 bases are a match to TRBD1. This CDR3 has 15 residues. Per the germline V gene, CDR1 is SNHLY and CDR2 is FYNNEI. The junction had 11 bases not matched to a gene; V was cut back by 6 bases and J by 5 bases.

This chain uses TRBV11-2 with TRBJ2-2, with D unclear. From germline, CDR1 is SGHAT and CDR2 FQNNGV. The CDR3 is 13 amino acids. Trimming took 0 bases from V and 4 from J, leaving 3 bases between them. CDR3 nucleotide sequence: TGTGCCAGCAGCTTAGATCCCACCGGGGAGCTGTTTTTT. Encoded protein: CASSLDPTGELFF.

V and J are TRBV12-5 and TRBJ2-1; 14 nucleotides match TRBD2. Germline CDR1 is LGHNT and CDR2 is FRNRAP. This CDR3 is built from 15 residues. The J segment lost 7 bases and the V segment lost 5 bases, leaving 4 bases of the junction unmatched. CDR3 residues: CASGLGLAGVNEQFF. The CDR3 nucleotides are TGTGCTAGTGGTCTGGGACTAGCGGGAGTGAATGAGCAGTTCTTC. Together with reference TRBV12-5 and TRBJ2-1, the CDR3 gives the full variable domain: DARVTQTPRHKVTEMGQEVTMRCQPILGHNTVFWYRQTMMQGLELLAYFRNRAPLDDSGMPKDRFSAEMPDATLATLKIQPSEPRDSAVYFCASGLGLAGVNEQFFGPGTRLTVL.

The chain combines TRBV4-3 with TRBJ2-3, with D possibly TRBD2 on 6 matching bases. This CDR3 has 18 residues. The germline CDR1 and CDR2 sequences are LGHNA and YSLEER. V was trimmed by 0 bases and J by 2 bases, leaving 18 bases between them. The CDR3 sequence is CASSQDSRDSYTTDTQYF. The CDR3 DNA reads as TGCGCCAGCAGCCAAGATTCCCGGGACTCATATACCACAGATACGCAGTATTTT.

This clone has only one observation. V gene TRBV4-3 combines with J gene TRBJ1-5; D ambiguous. V shed 0 bases and J shed 6 bases, with 15 bases lying between them. The germline V gene has CDR1 LGHNA and CDR2 YSLEER. The CDR3 spans 16 residues. The CDR3 DNA reads as TGCGCCAGCAGCCAAGAAGTAACCCGCATGGGTCAGCCCCAGCATTTT. Translation: CASSQEVTRMGQPQHF.